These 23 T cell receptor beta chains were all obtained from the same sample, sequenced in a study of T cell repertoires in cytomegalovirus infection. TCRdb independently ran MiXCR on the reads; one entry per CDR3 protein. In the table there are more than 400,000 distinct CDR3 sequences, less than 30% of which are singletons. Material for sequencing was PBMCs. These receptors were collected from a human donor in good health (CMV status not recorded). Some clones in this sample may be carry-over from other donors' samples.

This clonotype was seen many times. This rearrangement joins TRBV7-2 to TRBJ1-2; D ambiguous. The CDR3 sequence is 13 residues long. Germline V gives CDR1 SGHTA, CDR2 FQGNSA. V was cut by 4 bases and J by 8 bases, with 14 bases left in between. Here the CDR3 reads CASSSPLGRGYTF. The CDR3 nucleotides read TGTGCCAGCAGCTCCCCCTTGGGCCGAGGCTACACCTTC. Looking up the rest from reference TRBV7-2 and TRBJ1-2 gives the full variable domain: GAGVSQSPSNKVTEKGKDVELRCDPISGHTALYWYRQSLGQGLEFLIYFQGNSAPDKSGLPSDRFSAERTGGSVSTLTIQRTQQEDSAVYLCASSSPLGRGYTFGSGTRLTVV.

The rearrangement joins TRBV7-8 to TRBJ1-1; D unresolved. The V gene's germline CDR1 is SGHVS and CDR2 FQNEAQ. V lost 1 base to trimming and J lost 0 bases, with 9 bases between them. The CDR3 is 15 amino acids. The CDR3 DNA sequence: TGTGCCAGCAGCTTAGGTCGTCACATGAACACTGAAGCTTTCTTT. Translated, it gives CASSLGRHMNTEAFF. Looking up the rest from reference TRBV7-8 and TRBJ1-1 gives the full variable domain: GAGVSQSPRYKVAKRGQDVALRCDPISGHVSLFWYQQALGQGPEFLTYFQNEAQLDKSGLPSDRFFAERPEGSVSTLKIQRTQQEDSAVYLCASSLGRHMNTEAFFGQGTRLTVV.

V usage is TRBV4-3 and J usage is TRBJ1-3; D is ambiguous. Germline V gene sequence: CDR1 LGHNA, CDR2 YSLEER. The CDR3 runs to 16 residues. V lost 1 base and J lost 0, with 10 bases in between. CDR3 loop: CASSQVPGSSGNTIYF. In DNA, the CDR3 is TGCGCCAGCAGCCAAGTCCCGGGGAGCTCTGGAAACACCATATATTTT.

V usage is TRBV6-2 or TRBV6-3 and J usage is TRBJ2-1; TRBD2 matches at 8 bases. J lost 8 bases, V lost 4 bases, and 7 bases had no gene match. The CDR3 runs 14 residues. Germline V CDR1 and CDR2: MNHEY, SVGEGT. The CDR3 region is CASSFTGGKYEQFF. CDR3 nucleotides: TGTGCCAGCAGTTTTACGGGAGGGAAGTATGAGCAGTTCTTC.

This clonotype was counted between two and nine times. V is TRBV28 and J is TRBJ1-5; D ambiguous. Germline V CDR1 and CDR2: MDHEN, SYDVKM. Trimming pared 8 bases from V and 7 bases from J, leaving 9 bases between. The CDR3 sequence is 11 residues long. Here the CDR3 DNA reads TGTGCCAGCGCCCCGGGGCAGCCCCAGCATTTT. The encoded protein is CASAPGQPQHF.

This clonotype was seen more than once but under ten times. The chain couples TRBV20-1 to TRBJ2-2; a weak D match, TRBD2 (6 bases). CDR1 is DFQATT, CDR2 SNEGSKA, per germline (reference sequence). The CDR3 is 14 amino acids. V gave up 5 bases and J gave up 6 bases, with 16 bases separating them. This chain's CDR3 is CSAAPMGGSGELFF. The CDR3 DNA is TGCAGTGCTGCTCCAATGGGAGGATCCGGGGAGCTGTTTTTT.

CDR3 DNA: TGCAGCGCCTCCACGGGACGCCTGGCGGGAAATACGCAGTATTTT. Translated, it gives CSASTGRLAGNTQYF. This chain joins TRBV29-1 and TRBJ2-3; TRBD2 is a possible D gene (6 bases). CDR3 size: 15 residues. V shed 7 bases and J shed 7 bases, with 24 bases lying between them. Germline V gene data show CDR1 as SQVTM and CDR2 as ANQGSEA.

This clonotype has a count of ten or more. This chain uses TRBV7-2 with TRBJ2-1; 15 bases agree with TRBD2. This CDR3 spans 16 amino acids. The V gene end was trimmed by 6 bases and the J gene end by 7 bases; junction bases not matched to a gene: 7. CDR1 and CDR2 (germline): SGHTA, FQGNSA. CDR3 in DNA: TGTGCCAGCAGTCGAGGACTAGCGGGAGGGGAGAATGAGCAGTTCTTC. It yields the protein CASSRGLAGGENEQFF. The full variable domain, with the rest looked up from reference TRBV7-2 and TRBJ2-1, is GAGVSQSPSNKVTEKGKDVELRCDPISGHTALYWYRQSLGQGLEFLIYFQGNSAPDKSGLPSDRFSAERTGGSVSTLTIQRTQQEDSAVYLCASSRGLAGGENEQFFGPGTRLTVL.

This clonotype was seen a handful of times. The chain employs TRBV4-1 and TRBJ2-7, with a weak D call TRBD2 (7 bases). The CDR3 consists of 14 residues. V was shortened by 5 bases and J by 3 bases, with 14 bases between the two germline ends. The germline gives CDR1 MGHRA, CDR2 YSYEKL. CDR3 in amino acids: CASSSQGRGYEQYF. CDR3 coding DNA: TGCGCCAGCAGCTCCCAGGGGAGGGGCTACGAGCAGTACTTC.

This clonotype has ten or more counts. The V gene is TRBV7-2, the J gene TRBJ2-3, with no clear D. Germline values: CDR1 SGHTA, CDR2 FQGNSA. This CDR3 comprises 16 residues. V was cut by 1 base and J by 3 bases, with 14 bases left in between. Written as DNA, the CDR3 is TGTGCCAGCAGCTTAGGCGAATCTCCCAAAACAGATACGCAGTATTTT. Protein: CASSLGESPKTDTQYF.

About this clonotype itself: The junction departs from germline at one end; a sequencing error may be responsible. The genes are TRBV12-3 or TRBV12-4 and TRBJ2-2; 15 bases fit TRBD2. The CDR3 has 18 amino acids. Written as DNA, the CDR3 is TGTGCCAGCAGGACAGGACTAGCGGGAGGGCCGGGAACCGGGAAGCTGTTTTTT. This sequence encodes CASRTGLAGGPGTGKLFF.

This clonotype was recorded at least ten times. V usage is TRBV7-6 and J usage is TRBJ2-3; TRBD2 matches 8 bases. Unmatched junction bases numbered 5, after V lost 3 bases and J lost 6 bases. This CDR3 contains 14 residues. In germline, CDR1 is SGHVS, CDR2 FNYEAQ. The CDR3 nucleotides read TGTGCCAGCAGCTTGAGCGGGAGTTGGGATACGCAGTATTTT. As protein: CASSLSGSWDTQYF.

The CDR3 protein is CASKTGSPTPYGYTF. The CDR3 DNA is TGTGCCAGCAAGACCGGATCTCCAACCCCCTATGGCTACACCTTC. The chain couples TRBV6-2 or TRBV6-3 to TRBJ1-2, with D unclear. This CDR3 comprises 15 residues. Germline lookup yields CDR1 MNHEY and CDR2 SVGEGT. The germline V and J ends were trimmed by 7 bases and 4 bases, with 19 bases remaining between them.

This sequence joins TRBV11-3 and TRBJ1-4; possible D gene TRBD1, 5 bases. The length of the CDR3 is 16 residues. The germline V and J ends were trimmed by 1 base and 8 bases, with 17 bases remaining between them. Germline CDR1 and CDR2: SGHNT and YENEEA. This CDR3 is CASSLGGAPLKEKLFF. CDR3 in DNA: TGTGCCAGCAGCTTAGGCGGGGCTCCTCTGAAGGAAAAACTGTTTTTT.

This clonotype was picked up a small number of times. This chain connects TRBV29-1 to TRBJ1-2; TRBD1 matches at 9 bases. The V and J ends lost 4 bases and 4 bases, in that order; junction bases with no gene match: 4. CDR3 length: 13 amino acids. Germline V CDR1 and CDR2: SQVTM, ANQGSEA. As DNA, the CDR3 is TGCAGCGTTGCTCGGACAGGGGTCTATGGCTACACCTTC. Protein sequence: CSVARTGVYGYTF.

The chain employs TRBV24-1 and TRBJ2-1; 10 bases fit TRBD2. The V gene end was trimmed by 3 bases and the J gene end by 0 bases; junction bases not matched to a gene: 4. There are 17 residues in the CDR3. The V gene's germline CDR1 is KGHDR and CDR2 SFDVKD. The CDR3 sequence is CATSDPSGRASYNEQFF. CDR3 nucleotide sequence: TGTGCCACCAGTGATCCGAGCGGGAGGGCCTCCTACAATGAGCAGTTCTTC.

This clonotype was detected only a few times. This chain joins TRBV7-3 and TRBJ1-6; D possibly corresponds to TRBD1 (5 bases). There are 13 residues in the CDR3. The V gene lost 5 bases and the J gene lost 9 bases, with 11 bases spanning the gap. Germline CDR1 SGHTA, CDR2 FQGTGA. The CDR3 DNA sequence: TGTGCCAGCAGCCTTACGGACACTTCACCCCTCCACTTT. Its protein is CASSLTDTSPLHF.

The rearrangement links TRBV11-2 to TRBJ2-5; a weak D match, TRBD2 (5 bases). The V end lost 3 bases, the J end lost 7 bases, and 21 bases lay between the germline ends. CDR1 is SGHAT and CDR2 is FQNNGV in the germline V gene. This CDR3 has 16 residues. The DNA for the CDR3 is TGTGCCAGCAGCTTCCCCGGCGCCCCCGGGGTGGGGACCCAGTACTTC. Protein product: CASSFPGAPGVGTQYF. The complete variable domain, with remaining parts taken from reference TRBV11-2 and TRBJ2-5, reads EAGVAQSPRYKIIEKRQSVAFWCNPISGHATLYWYQQILGQGPKLLIQFQNNGVVDDSQLPKDRFSAERLKGVDSTLKIQPAKLEDSAVYLCASSFPGAPGVGTQYFGPGTRLLVL.

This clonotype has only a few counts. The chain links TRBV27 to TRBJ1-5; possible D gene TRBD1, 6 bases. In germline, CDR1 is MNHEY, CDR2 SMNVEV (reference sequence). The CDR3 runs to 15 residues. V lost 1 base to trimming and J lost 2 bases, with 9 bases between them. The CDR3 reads CASSLYGGGNQPQHF. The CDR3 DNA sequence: TGTGCCAGCAGTTTATATGGGGGCGGCAATCAGCCCCAGCATTTT.

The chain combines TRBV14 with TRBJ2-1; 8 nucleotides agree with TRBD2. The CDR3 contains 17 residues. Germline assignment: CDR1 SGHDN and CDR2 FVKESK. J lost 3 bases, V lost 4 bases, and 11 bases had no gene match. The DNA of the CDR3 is TGTGCCAGCAGCCGCGATCCGAGCGGGAGTAGCTACAATGAGCAGTTCTTC. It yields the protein CASSRDPSGSSYNEQFF.

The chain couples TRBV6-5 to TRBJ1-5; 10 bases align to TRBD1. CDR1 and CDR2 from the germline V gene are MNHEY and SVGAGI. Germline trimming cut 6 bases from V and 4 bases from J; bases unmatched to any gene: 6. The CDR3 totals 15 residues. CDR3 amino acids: CASSPRTGGNQPQHF. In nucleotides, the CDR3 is TGTGCCAGCAGCCCCCGGACAGGGGGAAATCAGCCCCAGCATTTT.

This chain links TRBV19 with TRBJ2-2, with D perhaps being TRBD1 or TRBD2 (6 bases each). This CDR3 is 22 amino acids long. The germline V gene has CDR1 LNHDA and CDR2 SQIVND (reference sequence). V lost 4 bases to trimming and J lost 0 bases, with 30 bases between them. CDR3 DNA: TGTGCCAGTAGTAATAGAGGGGGGAGACATTCCAGTCTCAGCGCGAACACCGGGGAGCTGTTTTTT. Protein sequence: CASSNRGGRHSSLSANTGELFF.

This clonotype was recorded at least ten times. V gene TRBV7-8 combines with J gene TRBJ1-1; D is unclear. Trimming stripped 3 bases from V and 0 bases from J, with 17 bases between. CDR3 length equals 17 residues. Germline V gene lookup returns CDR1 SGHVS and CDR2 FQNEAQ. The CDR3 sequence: CASSFYGQARMNTEAFF. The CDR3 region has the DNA TGTGCCAGCAGCTTTTACGGGCAGGCCCGAATGAACACTGAAGCTTTCTTT.